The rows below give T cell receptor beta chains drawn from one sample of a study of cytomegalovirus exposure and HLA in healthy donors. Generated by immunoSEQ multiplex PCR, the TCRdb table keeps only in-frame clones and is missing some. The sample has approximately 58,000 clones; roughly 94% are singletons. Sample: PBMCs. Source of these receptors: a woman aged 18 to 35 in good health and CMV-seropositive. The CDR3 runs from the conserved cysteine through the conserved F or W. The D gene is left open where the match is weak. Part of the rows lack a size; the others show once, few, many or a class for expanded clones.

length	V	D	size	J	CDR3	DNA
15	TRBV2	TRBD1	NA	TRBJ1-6	CASSGGTGFNSPLHF	TGTGCCAGCAGTGGCGGGACAGGGTTTAATTCACCCCTCCACTTT
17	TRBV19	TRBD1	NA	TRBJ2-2	CASSIRRGQANTGELFF	TGTGCCAGTAGTATACGAAGGGGACAGGCTAACACCGGGGAGCTGTTTTTT
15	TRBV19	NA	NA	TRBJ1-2	CASSILTAAQNGYTF	TGTGCCAGTAGTATACTGACGGCAGCGCAAAATGGCTACACCTTC
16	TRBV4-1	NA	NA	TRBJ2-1	CASSQADRSSYNEQFF	TGCGCCAGCAGCCAAGCCGACAGAAGCTCCTACAATGAGCAGTTCTTC
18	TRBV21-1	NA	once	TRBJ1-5	CASSKEGGTLPPNQPQHF	TGTGCCAGCAGCAAAGAGGGGGGGACACTTCCTCCCAATCAGCCCCAGCATTTT
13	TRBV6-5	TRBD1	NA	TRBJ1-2	CASMTGTGDGYTF	TGTGCCAGCATGACCGGGACAGGGGATGGCTACACCTTC
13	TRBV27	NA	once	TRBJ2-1	CASSSGSSYEQFF	TGTGCCAGCAGTTCCGGCTCTAGCTATGAGCAGTTCTTC
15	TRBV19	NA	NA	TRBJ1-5	CASSETGISNQPQHF	TGTGCCAGTAGCGAAACAGGGATAAGCAATCAGCCCCAGCATTTT
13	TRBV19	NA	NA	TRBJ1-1	CASSFTGSDEAFF	TGTGCCAGTAGTTTTACAGGGTCGGATGAAGCTTTCTTT
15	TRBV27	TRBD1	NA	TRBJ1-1	CASSSYEGQTTEAFF	TGTGCCAGCAGCTCCTATGAGGGACAGACGACTGAAGCTTTCTTT
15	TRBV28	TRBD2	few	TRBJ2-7	CASSLRQFGREAPYF	TGTGCCAGCAGTTTACGACAGTTCGGGCGGGAGGCCCCTTACTTC
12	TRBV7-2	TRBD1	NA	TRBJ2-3	CASSTAGGAQYF	TGTGCCAGCAGCACAGCAGGGGGCGCGCAGTATTTT
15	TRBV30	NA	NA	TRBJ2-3	CAWSRRRGGTDTQYF	TGTGCCTGGAGTCGGCGGAGGGGAGGCACAGATACGCAGTATTTT
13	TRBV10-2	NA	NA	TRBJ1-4	CASSERGKEKLFF	TGCGCCAGCAGTGAGAGGGGGAAGGAAAAACTGTTTTTT
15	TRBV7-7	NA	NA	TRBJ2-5	CASSLAPTTEETQYF	TGTGCCAGCAGCTTAGCGCCAACTACCGAAGAGACCCAGTACTTC
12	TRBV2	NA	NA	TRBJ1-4	CASSGPDEKLFF	TGTGCCAGCAGTGGGCCCGATGAAAAACTGTTTTTT
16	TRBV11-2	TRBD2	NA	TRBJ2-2	CASSLIGSGRAGELFF	TGTGCCAGCAGCTTAATCGGTAGCGGGAGGGCCGGGGAGCTGTTTTTT
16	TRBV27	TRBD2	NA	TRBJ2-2	CASRLSPGGRAGELFF	TGTGCCAGCAGACTAAGTCCGGGCGGGAGGGCCGGGGAGCTGTTTTTT
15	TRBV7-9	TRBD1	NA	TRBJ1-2	CASSPLRGQVLGYTF	TGTGCCAGCAGCCCACTCAGGGGGCAAGTGCTTGGCTACACCTTC
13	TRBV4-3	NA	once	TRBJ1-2	CASSPLGRDGYTF	TGCGCCAGCAGCCCCCTGGGCAGGGATGGCTACACCTTC
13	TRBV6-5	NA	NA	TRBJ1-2	CASRTGRDYGYTF	TGTGCCAGCAGGACCGGCAGGGACTATGGCTACACCTTC
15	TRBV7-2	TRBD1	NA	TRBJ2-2	CASSAQTGDGGELFF	TGTGCCAGCAGCGCCCAGACAGGGGACGGCGGGGAGCTGTTTTTT
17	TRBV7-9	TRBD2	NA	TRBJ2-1	CASSTISGRGVFNEQFF	TGTGCCAGCAGCACCATTAGCGGGAGGGGCGTATTCAATGAGCAGTTCTTC
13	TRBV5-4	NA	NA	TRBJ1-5	CASSLEIRGPQHF	TGTGCCAGCAGCTTGGAAATACGAGGGCCCCAGCATTTT
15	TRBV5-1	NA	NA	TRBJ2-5	CASSLALRGTETQYF	TGCGCCAGCAGCTTGGCCCTAAGGGGGACGGAGACCCAGTACTTC
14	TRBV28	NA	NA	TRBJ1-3	CASSLGEGGNTIYF	TGTGCCAGCAGTTTAGGGGAGGGAGGAAACACCATATATTTT
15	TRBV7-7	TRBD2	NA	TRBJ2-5	CASSSGLAGGETQYF	TGTGCTAGCAGCTCAGGACTAGCGGGGGGGGAGACCCAGTACTTC
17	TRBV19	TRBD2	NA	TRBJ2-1	CASSIPSAGDYYNEQFF	TGTGCCAGTAGTATACCCTCGGCGGGAGATTACTACAATGAGCAGTTCTTC
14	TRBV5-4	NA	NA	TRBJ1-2	CASSDTGTPYGYTF	TGTGCCAGCAGCGACACCGGGACACCCTATGGCTACACCTTC
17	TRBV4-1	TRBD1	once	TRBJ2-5	CASSQVAGTGRQETQYF	TGCGCCAGCAGCCAAGTAGCCGGGACAGGGAGACAAGAGACCCAGTACTTC
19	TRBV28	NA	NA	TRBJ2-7	CASIAPHLPPLGPSYEQYF	TGTGCCAGCATTGCCCCCCACCTTCCCCCCCTGGGGCCGTCCTACGAGCAGTACTTC
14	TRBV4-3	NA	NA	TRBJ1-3	CASSQVLGGNTIYF	TGCGCCAGCAGCCAAGTACTCGGTGGAAACACCATATATTTT
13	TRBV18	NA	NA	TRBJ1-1	CASSPFIDTEAFF	TGTGCCAGCTCACCGTTTATAGACACTGAAGCTTTCTTT
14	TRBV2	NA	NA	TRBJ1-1	CASSGLQGRTEAFF	TGTGCCAGCAGTGGTTTACAGGGTCGGACTGAAGCTTTCTTT
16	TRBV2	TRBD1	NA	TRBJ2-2	CASSDAGGSVTGELFF	TGTGCCAGCAGTGACGCAGGGGGCAGTGTCACCGGGGAGCTGTTTTTT
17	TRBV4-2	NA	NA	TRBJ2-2	CASSQERISGVPGELFF	TGTGCCAGCAGCCAAGAAAGAATTTCAGGGGTCCCCGGGGAGCTGTTTTTT
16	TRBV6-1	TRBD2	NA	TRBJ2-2	CASSEVLAGGTGELFF	TGTGCCAGCAGTGAAGTCCTAGCGGGAGGGACCGGGGAGCTGTTTTTT
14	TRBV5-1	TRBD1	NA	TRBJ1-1	CASSWGQEDTEAFF	TGCGCCAGCAGCTGGGGACAGGAGGACACTGAAGCTTTCTTT
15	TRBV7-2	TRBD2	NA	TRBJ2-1	CASSFWPSGYNEQFF	TGTGCCAGCAGCTTTTGGCCTAGCGGGTACAATGAGCAGTTCTTC
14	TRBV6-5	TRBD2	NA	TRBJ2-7	CASSSAGRVYEQYF	TGTGCCAGCAGCAGTGCAGGGAGGGTCTACGAGCAGTACTTC
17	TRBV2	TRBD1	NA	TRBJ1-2	CASSEEQGEVRNYGYTF	TGTGCCAGCAGTGAGGAACAGGGGGAAGTTCGTAACTATGGCTACACCTTC
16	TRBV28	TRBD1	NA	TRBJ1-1	CASSLGGTGDNTEAFF	TGTGCCAGCAGTTTGGGTGGGACAGGCGATAACACTGAAGCTTTCTTT
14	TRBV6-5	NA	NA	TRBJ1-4	CASKRPGTDEKLFF	TGTGCCAGCAAAAGACCGGGGACTGATGAAAAACTGTTTTTT
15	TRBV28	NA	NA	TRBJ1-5	CASRLNRGSNQPQHF	TGTGCCAGCAGGCTAAACCGCGGAAGCAATCAGCCCCAGCATTTT
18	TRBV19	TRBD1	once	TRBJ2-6	CASSIDRDRDSGANVLTF	TGTGCCAGTAGTATAGACCGGGACAGGGATTCTGGGGCCAACGTCCTGACTTTC
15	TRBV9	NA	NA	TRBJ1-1	CASSVEGRDYTEAFF	TGTGCCAGCAGCGTAGAGGGCAGGGATTACACTGAAGCTTTCTTT
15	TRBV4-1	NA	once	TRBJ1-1	CASSPKVDRNTEAFF	TGCGCCAGCAGTCCCAAAGTCGACAGGAACACTGAAGCTTTCTTT
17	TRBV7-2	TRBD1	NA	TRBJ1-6	CASSLGGTGDYNSPLHF	TGTGCCAGCAGCTTAGGGGGGACAGGGGACTATAATTCACCCCTCCACTTT
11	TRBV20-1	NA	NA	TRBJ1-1	CSARKGPEAFF	TGCAGTGCTAGGAAGGGGCCTGAAGCTTTCTTT
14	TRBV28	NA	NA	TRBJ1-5	CASSLDSGSQPQHF	TGTGCCAGCAGTTTAGACAGCGGGAGTCAGCCCCAGCATTTT
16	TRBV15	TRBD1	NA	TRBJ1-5	CATSRDEGQGYQPQHF	TGTGCCACCAGCAGAGATGAGGGACAGGGGTATCAGCCCCAGCATTTT
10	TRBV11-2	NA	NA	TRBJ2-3	CAIGADTQYF	TGTGCCATCGGGGCAGATACGCAGTATTTT
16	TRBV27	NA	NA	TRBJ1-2	CASSLLSSGYSYGYTF	TGTGCCAGCAGTTTATTATCTTCTGGGTACAGCTATGGCTACACCTTC
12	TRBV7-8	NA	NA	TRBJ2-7	CASSTEGYEQYF	TGTGCCAGCAGCACAGAGGGCTACGAGCAGTACTTC